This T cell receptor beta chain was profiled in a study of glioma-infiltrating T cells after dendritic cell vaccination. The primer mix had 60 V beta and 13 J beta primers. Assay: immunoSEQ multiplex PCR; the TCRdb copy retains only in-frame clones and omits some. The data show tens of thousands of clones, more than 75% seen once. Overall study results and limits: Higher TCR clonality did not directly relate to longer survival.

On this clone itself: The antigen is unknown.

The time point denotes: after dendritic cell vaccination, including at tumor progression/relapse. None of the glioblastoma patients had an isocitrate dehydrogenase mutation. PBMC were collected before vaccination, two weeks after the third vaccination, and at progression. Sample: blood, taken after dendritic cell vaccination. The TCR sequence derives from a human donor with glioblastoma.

The CDR3 region is CASSLGAHQETQYF. CDR3 nucleotides: TGCGCCAGCAGCTTAGGGGCCCACCAAGAGACCCAGTACTTC. The chain combines TRBV5-1 with TRBJ2-5; D might be TRBD1 (5 bases). This CDR3 has 14 amino acids. The germline V and J ends were trimmed by 2 bases and 0 bases, with 8 bases remaining between them. In germline, CDR1 is SGHRS, CDR2 YFSETQ.